Included here is one T cell receptor beta chain sequence, with context. Its cognate antigen is unknown. This sample is drawn from a study of vaccination and CD4 T cells after COVID-19. Study findings and constraints: Vaccine-specific clones in convalescent patients were spike mono-reactive in 304 of 307 cases.

The sample's treatment: approximately nine-day PBMC culture with coronavirus spike peptide pools or control peptides (ViraFEST assay). ViraFEST enlarged antigen-specific T cell populations with peptide pools and afterwards sequenced TCRs. The CDR3 length is 14 residues. V lost 4 bases and J lost 2, with 9 bases in between. Looked up from germline, CDR1 is SGHNT and CDR2 is YENEEA. Sequenced with the Oncomine TCR Beta short-read assay was DNA taken from cultured CD4+ T cells. TCRdb re-called the PCR reads with MiXCR, one entry per CDR3 protein. The sample holds 3,500 or so distinct CDR3 sequences; 45% to 50% are singletons and the top ten take 18%.

The specimen was CD4+ T cells from blood, cultured in vitro. This TCR was sampled from a human donor who had recovered from COVID-19. V and J are TRBV11-3 and TRBJ1-3, with D unclear. CDR3 sequence: CASSSTKPGNTIYF. The CDR3 DNA is TGTGCCAGCAGCTCGACCAAGCCTGGAAACACCATATATTTT. The whole variable domain, filled in from reference TRBV11-3 and TRBJ1-3, reads EAGVVQSPRYKIIEKKQPVAFWCNPISGHNTLYWYLQNLGQGPELLIRYENEEAVDDSQLPKDRFSAERLKGVDSTLKIQPAELGDSAVYLCASSSTKPGNTIYFGEGSWLTVV.